This T cell receptor (beta chain) was sequenced for a study of T cells expressing NK-cell markers. The wider study: It was from sorted CD3+CD56+NKG2C+, CD3+CD56+NKG2C- and CD3+CD56-NKG2C+ T cells that TCR beta repertoires came.

The CDR3 extends over 18 amino acids. TCRdb re-called the 5' RACE reads; one entry per CDR3 protein, DNA not given. Recorded for this sample: about 460,000 distinct CDR3 sequences. The chain links TRBV12-3 or TRBV12-4 to TRBJ2-1; as DNA is missing, the TRBD2 call by TCRdb cannot be tested. The sequenced sample was blood T cells: a sorted CD56 or NKG2C T cell subset, CD4+ or CD8+ T cells, or bulk PBMC T cells (not recorded which). The receptor was derived from a woman aged 50 to 60 in good health. CDR3: CASSSISGPLSSYNEQFF.